This T cell receptor beta chain was retrieved from a study of T cell responses to AZD1222 COVID-19 vaccine. Study findings and constraints: Repertoires were obtained solely post-peak T cell response.

The length of the CDR3 is 12 residues. Deletions cut 2 bases from V and 7 bases from J, with 8 bases between. As for this clone: What it binds is not known.

Here immunoSEQ multiplex PCR was the method, and the copy in TCRdb shows in-frame clones only, minus some. The table includes some 110,000 clones, 82% detected once. This TCR came from an adult in good health. This rearrangement joins TRBV12-3 or TRBV12-4 to TRBJ1-2, with a possible D match to TRBD1 (5 bases). Sequenced material: peripheral blood, taken on day 0 of AZD1222 vaccination. CDR3 loop: CASSLRGRGYTF. CDR3 bases: TGTGCCAGCAGTTTAAGGGGTCGTGGCTACACCTTC.